The 29 T cell receptor beta chains below come from one sample, sequenced in a study of blood T cell repertoires in COVID-19. Profiling relied on immunoSEQ multiplex PCR, and the TCRdb table lists in-frame clones only, not all of them. The table lists about 220,000 clones, approximately 78% of them singletons. Sequenced input: peripheral blood. The source is a woman in her 70s with COVID-19, enrolled during active disease.

J is TRBJ1-6 and V is TRBV7-9; D uncertain. Germline loops: CDR1 SEHNR, CDR2 FQNEAQ (reference sequence). With 0 bases removed from V and 6 bases from J, the gap between germline ends came to 9 bases. This CDR3 spans 15 amino acids. CDR3 nucleotides: TGTGCCAGCAGCTTAGCGGGCAGCTCTAATTCACCCCTCCACTTT. Protein product: CASSLAGSSNSPLHF. The full variable domain, completed using reference TRBV7-9 and TRBJ1-6, is DTGVSQNPRHKITKRGQNVTFRCDPISEHNRLYWYRQTLGQGPEFLTYFQNEAQLEKSRLLSDRFSAERPKGSFSTLEIQRTEQGDSAMYLCASSLAGSSNSPLHFGNGTRLTVT.

The rearrangement links TRBV28 to TRBJ1-1, with a weak D call TRBD1 (6 bases). CDR1 MDHEN and CDR2 SYDVKM come from the germline V gene. The length of the CDR3 is 14 residues. The ends were cut back, 2 bases at V and 6 bases at J, with 13 bases in the middle. The CDR3 DNA reads as TGTGCCAGCAGTTTACAACGGGGGGCGCCTGAAGCTTTCTTT. Encoded protein: CASSLQRGAPEAFF.

This clone has just a few counts. This chain links TRBV4-1 with TRBJ1-6; D possibly corresponds to TRBD1 (6 bases). The CDR3 covers 19 residues. V was pared by 1 base and J by 7 bases, with 23 bases between. Per germline, CDR1 MGHRA and CDR2 YSYEKL. This chain's CDR3 is CASSQVPVGGRRKNSPLHF. CDR3 DNA: TGCGCCAGCAGCCAAGTTCCCGTGGGGGGGCGACGGAAGAATTCACCCCTCCACTTT.

This clone was counted a few times. V usage is TRBV5-1 and J usage is TRBJ1-3; 8 bases align to TRBD1. Germline assignment: CDR1 SGHRS and CDR2 YFSETQ. This CDR3 region has 16 residues. Trimming cost V 1 base and J 4 bases; bases outside gene matches: 7. The DNA for the CDR3 is TGCGCCAGCAGCTTGAATCAGGGGGCCTCAGGAAACACCATATATTTT. It yields the protein CASSLNQGASGNTIYF.

The V gene is TRBV28, the J gene TRBJ1-4; D unclear. The CDR3 is 16 amino acids. V was clipped by 5 bases and J by 4 bases, with 17 bases between them. The germline CDR1 and CDR2 sequences are MDHEN and SYDVKM. CDR3 region: CASSPTSPSINEKLFF. The CDR3 bases are TGTGCCAGCAGTCCTACTTCCCCATCCATTAATGAAAAACTGTTTTTT. Full variable domain (missing parts from reference TRBV28 and TRBJ1-4): DVKVTQSSRYLVKRTGEKVFLECVQDMDHENMFWYRQDPGLGLRLIYFSYDVKMKEKGDIPEGYSVSREKKERFSLILESASTNQTSMYLCASSPTSPSINEKLFFGSGTQLSVL.

The rearrangement uses TRBV29-1 and TRBJ2-1, with 7 nucleotides matching TRBD2. The CDR3 loop spans 14 amino acids. Germline CDR1 is SQVTM and CDR2 is ANQGSEA. V gave up 3 bases and J gave up 3 bases; unmatched junction bases: 5. As DNA, the CDR3 is TGCAGCGTTGAGGCCCAGCGGGGCTACAATGAGCAGTTCTTC. Translating gives CSVEAQRGYNEQFF.

V usage is TRBV5-4 and J usage is TRBJ1-2; 7 nucleotides agree with TRBD1. Trimming cost V 4 bases and J 5 bases; bases outside gene matches: 8. Per germline, CDR1 SGHNT and CDR2 YYREEE (reference sequence). The CDR3 is 14 residues long. The CDR3 reads CASSPGQVPYGYTF. CDR3 coding DNA: TGTGCCAGCAGCCCTGGACAGGTCCCTTATGGCTACACCTTC.

The CDR3 region is CASSQDRGPDGYTF. CDR3 sequence (DNA): TGTGCCAGCAGCCAGGACAGGGGGCCGGATGGCTACACCTTC. The V call is TRBV2, the J call TRBJ1-2, with 11 nucleotides matching TRBD1. The CDR3 contains 14 residues. Germline V gives CDR1 SNHLY, CDR2 FYNNEI. V gave up 6 bases and J gave up 6 bases; unmatched junction bases: 6.

The rearrangement links TRBV2 to TRBJ1-1; possible D gene TRBD1, 6 bases. The CDR3 consists of 14 residues. V lost 1 base, J lost 3 bases, and 9 bases lay in between. The V gene's germline CDR1 is SNHLY and CDR2 FYNNEI. The CDR3 DNA is TGTGCCAGCAGTGAAGAGGGGGTTTACACTGAAGCTTTCTTT. Protein product: CASSEEGVYTEAFF.

The rearrangement uses TRBV24-1 and TRBJ1-1; D is uncertain. Germline CDR1 KGHDR, CDR2 SFDVKD. V gave up 3 bases and J gave up 1 base, with 5 bases separating them. This CDR3 contains 13 residues. CDR3 sequence: CATSDTQNTEAFF. The CDR3 DNA sequence: TGTGCCACCAGTGATACACAGAACACTGAAGCTTTCTTT.

The gene calls are TRBV6-5 and TRBJ2-2, with TRBD2 identical over 9 bases. The germline gives CDR1 MNHEY, CDR2 SVGAGI. CDR3 length equals 16 residues. V was clipped by 2 bases and J by 5 bases; unmatched bases: 6. The chain's CDR3 is CASSYRAGGATGELFF. In DNA, the CDR3 is TGTGCCAGCAGTTACCGAGCGGGAGGAGCAACCGGGGAGCTGTTTTTT.

This clone has only one observation. This chain connects TRBV7-2 to TRBJ1-1, with a tentative D call TRBD1 (6 bases). V was cut by 3 bases and J by 8 bases, with 13 bases left in between. This CDR3 comprises 13 residues. Germline loops: CDR1 SGHTA, CDR2 FQGNSA. The CDR3 sequence is CASSFNDRTEAFF. The CDR3 DNA follows: TGTGCCAGCAGCTTCAACGACAGGACGGAAGCTTTCTTT. Using reference TRBV7-2 and TRBJ1-1 for the parts outside the CDR3, the full variable domain is GAGVSQSPSNKVTEKGKDVELRCDPISGHTALYWYRQSLGQGLEFLIYFQGNSAPDKSGLPSDRFSAERTGGSVSTLTIQRTQQEDSAVYLCASSFNDRTEAFFGQGTRLTVV.

V usage is TRBV10-2 and J usage is TRBJ1-5, with 10 bases identical to TRBD1. The ends lost 3 bases at V and 6 bases at J; junction bases unmatched: 5. From germline, CDR1 is WSHSY and CDR2 SAAADI. This CDR3 has 15 amino acids. This CDR3 is CASSDGTGVGQPQHF. The CDR3 bases are TGCGCCAGCAGTGATGGGACAGGGGTGGGTCAGCCCCAGCATTTT.

The genes are TRBV27 and TRBJ2-3, with 10 bases identical to TRBD2. CDR3 length: 16 amino acids. CDR1 and CDR2 (germline): MNHEY, SMNVEV (reference sequence). The V segment lost 6 bases and the J segment 7 bases; nucleotides outside the gene matches: 13. In DNA, the CDR3 is TGTGCCAGCAGCCTACTAGCGGGACCTATCGGTCATACGCAGTATTTT. Its translation: CASSLLAGPIGHTQYF.

This clone was observed once. J is TRBJ1-1 and V is TRBV7-2, with 7 bases that match TRBD1. V lost 6 bases, J lost 5 bases, and 6 bases stayed unmatched. CDR1 SGHTA and CDR2 FQGNSA come from the germline V gene. CDR3 size: 13 residues. The CDR3 loop reads CASRAGGYTEAFF. CDR3 nucleotides: TGTGCCAGCAGAGCAGGGGGATATACTGAAGCTTTCTTT. Complete variable domain (other parts from reference TRBV7-2 and TRBJ1-1): GAGVSQSPSNKVTEKGKDVELRCDPISGHTALYWYRQSLGQGLEFLIYFQGNSAPDKSGLPSDRFSAERTGGSVSTLTIQRTQQEDSAVYLCASRAGGYTEAFFGQGTRLTVV.

The chain recombines TRBV27 with TRBJ1-1; TRBD1 matches 9 bases. There are 15 residues in the CDR3. Germline CDR1 and CDR2: MNHEY and SMNVEV (reference sequence). J lost 6 bases, V lost 6 bases, and 11 bases had no gene match. In DNA form, the CDR3 reads TGTGCCAGCAGCCTTTCCTCGGGACAGGGATCTGAAGCTTTCTTT. It is translated as CASSLSSGQGSEAFF.

This clone was recorded once. The chain couples TRBV6-5 to TRBJ2-2; the match to TRBD1 covers 10 bases. The germline V gene encodes CDR1 MNHEY and CDR2 SVGAGI. V was pared by 7 bases and J by 2 bases, with 4 bases of the junction left unmatched. CDR3 length: 15 amino acids. CDR3 region: CASIRTGGNTGELFF. For the CDR3, the DNA is TGTGCCAGCATCCGGACAGGGGGAAACACCGGGGAGCTGTTTTTT.

J is TRBJ1-1 and V is TRBV6-5, with no clear D. Per the germline V gene, CDR1 is MNHEY and CDR2 is SVGAGI. This CDR3 region has 15 residues. Deletions cut 4 bases from V and 1 base from J, with 13 bases between. The CDR3: CASSLLIGGNTEAFF. CDR3 DNA: TGTGCCAGCAGTTTATTGATTGGAGGGAACACTGAAGCTTTCTTT.

The chain recombines TRBV28 with TRBJ1-5; the match to TRBD1 covers 8 bases. Losses at the gene ends were 2 bases for V and 5 bases for J; bases not matched to a gene: 8. Germline-derived CDR1 and CDR2 are MDHEN and SYDVKM. The CDR3 has 16 amino acids. CDR3 DNA: TGTGCCAGCAGTTTAACAGGGGGAGGGCTGGATCAGCCCCAGCATTTT. Amino acids: CASSLTGGGLDQPQHF.

The chain joins TRBV28 to TRBJ1-5, with D possibly TRBD1 on 6 matching bases. The germline V and J ends were trimmed by 8 bases and 6 bases, with 11 bases remaining between them. Germline V gives CDR1 MDHEN, CDR2 SYDVKM. The length of the CDR3 is 12 residues. The CDR3 is CASFIQGQPQHF. The CDR3, as DNA: TGTGCCAGCTTCATACAGGGTCAGCCCCAGCATTTT.

The gene calls are TRBV5-6 and TRBJ1-5; a possible D gene is TRBD1 (6 bases). The V gene's germline CDR1 is SGHDT and CDR2 YYEEEE. Trimming left V 1 base short and J 4 bases short, with 9 bases between. The CDR3 consists of 14 residues. The CDR3 DNA follows: TGTGCCAGCAGCTTGCTCAGGGGTAATCAGCCCCAGCATTTT. It is translated as CASSLLRGNQPQHF.

This chain links TRBV7-8 with TRBJ2-5; 8 nucleotides align to TRBD2. Trimming took 5 bases from V and 5 from J; bases not matched to a gene: 10. This CDR3 contains 15 residues. Germline V gene lookup returns CDR1 SGHVS and CDR2 FQNEAQ. CDR3 sequence: CASSPGGLAGETQYF. CDR3 nucleotide sequence: TGTGCCAGCAGCCCAGGTGGACTAGCCGGCGAGACCCAGTACTTC. Together with reference TRBV7-8 and TRBJ2-5, the CDR3 gives the full variable domain: GAGVSQSPRYKVAKRGQDVALRCDPISGHVSLFWYQQALGQGPEFLTYFQNEAQLDKSGLPSDRFFAERPEGSVSTLKIQRTQQEDSAVYLCASSPGGLAGETQYFGPGTRLLVL.

The genes are TRBV7-2 and TRBJ2-6; D is unresolved. Between the trimmed V and J ends, which lost 4 bases and 0 bases, there was a span of 7 bases. The CDR3 sequence is 15 residues long. The germline V gene encodes CDR1 SGHTA and CDR2 FQGNSA. The CDR3 here is CASSYFNSGANVLTF. CDR3 sequence (DNA): TGTGCCAGCAGCTACTTTAACTCTGGGGCCAACGTCCTGACTTTC.

V gene TRBV6-5 combines with J gene TRBJ2-7; 9 nucleotides align to TRBD1. J gave up 4 bases and V 4 bases, and 8 bases lay outside the gene matches. CDR1 is MNHEY, CDR2 SVGAGI, per germline. The CDR3 length is 15 residues. The DNA of the CDR3 is TGTGCCAGCAGTTTCGACTCGACAGGGGGGTACGAGCAGTACTTC. Translated: CASSFDSTGGYEQYF.

The chain uses TRBV19 and TRBJ1-2, with D tentatively TRBD1 (6 bases). Germline CDR1 reads LNHDA; CDR2 reads SQIVND (reference sequence). The CDR3 sequence is 15 residues long. Trimming stripped 7 bases from V and 5 bases from J, with 20 bases between. As DNA, the CDR3 is TGTGCCAGTAAGGATGGACAGTCGATAGGTTATGGCTACACCTTC. Its translation is CASKDGQSIGYGYTF.

The chain uses TRBV6-5 and TRBJ1-1; D call uncertain. The length of the CDR3 is 13 residues. V dropped 6 bases and J dropped 5 bases, with 13 bases sitting between them. Germline CDR1 MNHEY, CDR2 SVGAGI. Here the CDR3 reads CASSGVGSTEAFF. The CDR3 DNA sequence: TGTGCCAGCAGCGGGGTTGGCAGTACTGAAGCTTTCTTT.

The chain joins TRBV7-3 to TRBJ2-5, with 9 bases matching TRBD2. Trimming removed 3 bases from V and 5 bases from J; junction bases left unmatched: 10. The CDR3 spans 16 residues. Germline CDR1 is SGHTA and CDR2 is FQGTGA. The DNA of the CDR3 is TGTGCCAGCAGCTTGATGGGGACTAGCCGGGGGGAGACCCAGTACTTC. Translating gives CASSLMGTSRGETQYF.

This clone was recorded a few times. This sample includes further DNA sequences coding for the same CDR3. The rearrangement links TRBV9 to TRBJ2-1; D ambiguous. This CDR3 has 15 amino acids. The germline gives CDR1 SGDLS, CDR2 YYNGEE. V was trimmed by 0 bases and J by 1 base, leaving 8 bases between them. CDR3 nucleotides: TGTGCCAGCAGCGTAGGAGGCGCGTCCTACAATGAGCAGTTCTTC. It codes for CASSVGGASYNEQFF.

The CDR3 sequence: CASSQQGNQPQHF. DNA for the CDR3: TGTGCCAGCAGCCAACAGGGAAACCAGCCCCAGCATTTT. The rearrangement joins TRBV3-1 (or the pseudogene TRBV3-2) to TRBJ1-5; D perhaps matches TRBD1 (5 bases). Trimming cost V 2 bases and J 7 bases, with 9 bases left between them. CDR1 is LGHDT, CDR2 YNNKEL, per germline (reference sequence). The CDR3 extends over 13 amino acids.